This TCR beta chain was captured by sequencing in a study of cytomegalovirus exposure and HLA in healthy donors. At the level of the study: In terms of ancestry, the Caucasian-associated cluster contained roughly four fifths of the roughly 400 genotyped donors.

The CDR3 extends over 16 amino acids. Germline CDR1 is SGDLS and CDR2 is YYNGEE. V lost 4 bases and J 0 bases, leaving 17 bases between the germline ends. Broader study findings: After further analysis at a later stage, 16,951 TCR beta sequences were associated with HLA alleles at 0.05 false discovery rate. An analysis was carried out later, and it reportedly showed fewer N-insertions in an Asian-associated ancestry cluster than the approximately 700-donor mean.

In the PCR, 60 Vbeta and 13 Jbeta primers were used. The method was immunoSEQ multiplex PCR; TCRdb's version includes in-frame clones alone and lacks a portion of them. This sample contains 140,000 or so clones. Of note for this clone: Its antigen is not identified.

The receptor comes from a male donor in good health and CMV-seronegative. The chain is built from TRBV9 and TRBJ2-7; perhaps TRBD2 as D (7 bases). Sequencing was done on a sample of PBMCs. The DNA of the CDR3 is TGTGCCAGCAGCCAAGGGGGGGCTATCAGCTCCTACGAGCAGTACTTC. It is translated as CASSQGGAISSYEQYF. Using reference TRBV9 and TRBJ2-7 for the parts outside the CDR3, the full variable domain is DSGVTQTPKHLITATGQRVTLRCSPRSGDLSVYWYQQSLDQGLQFLIQYYNGEERAKGNILERFSAQQFPDLHSELNLSSLELGDSALYFCASSQGGAISSYEQYFGPGTRLTVT.